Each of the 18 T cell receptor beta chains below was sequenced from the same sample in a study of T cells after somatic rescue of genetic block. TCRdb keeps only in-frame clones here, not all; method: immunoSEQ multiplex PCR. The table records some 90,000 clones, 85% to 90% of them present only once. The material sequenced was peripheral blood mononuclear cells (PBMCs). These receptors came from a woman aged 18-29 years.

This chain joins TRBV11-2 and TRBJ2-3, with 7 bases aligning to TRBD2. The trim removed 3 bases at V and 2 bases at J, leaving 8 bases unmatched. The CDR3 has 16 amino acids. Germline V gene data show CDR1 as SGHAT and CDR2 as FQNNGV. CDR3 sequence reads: CASSFLAGRVTDTQYF. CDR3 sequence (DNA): TGTGCCAGCAGCTTCTTAGCAGGGAGGGTCACAGATACGCAGTATTTT.

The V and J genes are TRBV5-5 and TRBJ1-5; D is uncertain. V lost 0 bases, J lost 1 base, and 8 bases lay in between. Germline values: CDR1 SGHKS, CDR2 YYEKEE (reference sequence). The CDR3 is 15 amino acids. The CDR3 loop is CASSLGILSNQPQHF. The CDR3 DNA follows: TGTGCCAGCAGCTTGGGGATTCTAAGCAATCAGCCCCAGCATTTT.

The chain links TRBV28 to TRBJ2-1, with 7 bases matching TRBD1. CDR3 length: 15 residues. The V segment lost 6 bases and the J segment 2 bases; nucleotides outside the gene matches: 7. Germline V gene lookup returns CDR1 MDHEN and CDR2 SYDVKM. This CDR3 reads CASRETGPTYNEQFF. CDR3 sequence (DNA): TGTGCCAGCAGGGAGACAGGGCCTACCTACAATGAGCAGTTCTTC.

The CDR3 reads CASSLAGAWAYNEQFF. The CDR3 nucleotides are TGTGCCAGCAGTTTAGCCGGGGCCTGGGCCTACAATGAGCAGTTCTTC. The chain links TRBV28 to TRBJ2-1; D is tentatively TRBD1 or TRBD2 (5 bases each). In germline, CDR1 is MDHEN, CDR2 SYDVKM. This CDR3 region has 16 residues. V was shortened by 2 bases and J by 2 bases, with 13 bases between the two germline ends.

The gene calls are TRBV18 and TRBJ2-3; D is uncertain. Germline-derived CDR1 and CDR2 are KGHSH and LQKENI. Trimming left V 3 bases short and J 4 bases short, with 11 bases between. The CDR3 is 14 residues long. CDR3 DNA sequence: TGTGCCAGCTCACCCCCCATAGCTCCAGATACGCAGTATTTT. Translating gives CASSPPIAPDTQYF.

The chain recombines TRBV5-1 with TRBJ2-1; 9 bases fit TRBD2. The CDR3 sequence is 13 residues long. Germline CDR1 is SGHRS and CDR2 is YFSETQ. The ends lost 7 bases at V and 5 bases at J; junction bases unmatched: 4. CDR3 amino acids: CASAGGAHNEQFF. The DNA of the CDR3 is TGCGCCAGCGCGGGAGGGGCTCACAATGAGCAGTTCTTC.

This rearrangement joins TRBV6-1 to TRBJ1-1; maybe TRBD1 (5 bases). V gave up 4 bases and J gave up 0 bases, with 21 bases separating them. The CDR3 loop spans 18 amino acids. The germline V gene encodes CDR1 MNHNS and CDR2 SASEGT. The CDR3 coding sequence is TGTGCCAGCAGTGGGGGCTGGCAGGGCACCTCCGTGAACACTGAAGCTTTCTTT. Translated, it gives CASSGGWQGTSVNTEAFF.

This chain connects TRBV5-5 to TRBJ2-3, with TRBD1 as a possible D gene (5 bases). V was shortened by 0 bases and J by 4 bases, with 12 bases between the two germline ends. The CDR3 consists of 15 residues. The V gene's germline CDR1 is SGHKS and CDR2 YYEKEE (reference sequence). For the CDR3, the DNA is TGTGCCAGCAGCTTGGCAGGGTTCGAGGCAGATACGCAGTATTTT. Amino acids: CASSLAGFEADTQYF.

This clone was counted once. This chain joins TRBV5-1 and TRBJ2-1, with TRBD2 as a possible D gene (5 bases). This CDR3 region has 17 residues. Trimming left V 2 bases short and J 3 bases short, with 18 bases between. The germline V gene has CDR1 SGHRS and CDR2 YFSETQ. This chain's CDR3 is CASSFQVLSGSYNEQFF. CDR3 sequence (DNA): TGCGCCAGCAGCTTTCAGGTTCTGAGTGGGAGCTACAATGAGCAGTTCTTC.

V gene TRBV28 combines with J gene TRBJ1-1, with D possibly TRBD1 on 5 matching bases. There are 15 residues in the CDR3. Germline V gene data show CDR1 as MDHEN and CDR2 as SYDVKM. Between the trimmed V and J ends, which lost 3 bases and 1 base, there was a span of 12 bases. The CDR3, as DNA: TGTGCCAGCAGTTTCCCGGGACCGTGGAACACTGAAGCTTTCTTT. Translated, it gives CASSFPGPWNTEAFF.

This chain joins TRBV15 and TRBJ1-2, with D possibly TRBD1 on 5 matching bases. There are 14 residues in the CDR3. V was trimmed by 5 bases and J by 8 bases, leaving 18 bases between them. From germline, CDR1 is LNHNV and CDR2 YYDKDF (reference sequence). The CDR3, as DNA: TGTGCCACCAGCCTAGCCCGGGGTACAGGCGGCTACACCTTC. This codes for CATSLARGTGGYTF.

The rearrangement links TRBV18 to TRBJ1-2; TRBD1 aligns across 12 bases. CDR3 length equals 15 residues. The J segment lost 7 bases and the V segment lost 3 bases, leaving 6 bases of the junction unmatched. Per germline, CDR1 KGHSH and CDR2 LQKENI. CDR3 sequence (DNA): TGTGCCAGCTCACCCCCCGGGACAGGGGGCTCTGGCTACACCTTC. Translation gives CASSPPGTGGSGYTF.

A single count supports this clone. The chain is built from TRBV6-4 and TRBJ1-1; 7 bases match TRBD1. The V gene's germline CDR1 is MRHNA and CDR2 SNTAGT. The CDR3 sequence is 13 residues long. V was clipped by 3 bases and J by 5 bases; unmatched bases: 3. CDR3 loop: CASSERGRTEAFF. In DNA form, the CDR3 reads TGTGCCAGCAGTGAGAGGGGGCGGACTGAAGCTTTCTTT.

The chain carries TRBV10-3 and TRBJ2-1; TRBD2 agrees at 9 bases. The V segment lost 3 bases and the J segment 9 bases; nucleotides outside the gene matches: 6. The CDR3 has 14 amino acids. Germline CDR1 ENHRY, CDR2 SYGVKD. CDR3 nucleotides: TGTGCCATCAGTGAATTAGCGGGAGTGGTTGAGCAGTTCTTC. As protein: CAISELAGVVEQFF.

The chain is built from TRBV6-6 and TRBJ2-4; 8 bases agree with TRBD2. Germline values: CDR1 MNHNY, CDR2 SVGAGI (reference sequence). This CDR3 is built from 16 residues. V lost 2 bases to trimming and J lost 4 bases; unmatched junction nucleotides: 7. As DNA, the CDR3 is TGTGCCAGCAGTTACAGGACTAGCATAGCTAAAAACATTCAGTACTTC. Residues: CASSYRTSIAKNIQYF.

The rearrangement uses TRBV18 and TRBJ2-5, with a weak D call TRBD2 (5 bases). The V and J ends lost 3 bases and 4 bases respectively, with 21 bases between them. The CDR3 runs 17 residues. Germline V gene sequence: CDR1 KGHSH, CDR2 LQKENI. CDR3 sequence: CASSPISPDYSRETQYF. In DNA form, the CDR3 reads TGTGCCAGCTCACCGATCTCACCTGACTATTCTAGAGAGACCCAGTACTTC.

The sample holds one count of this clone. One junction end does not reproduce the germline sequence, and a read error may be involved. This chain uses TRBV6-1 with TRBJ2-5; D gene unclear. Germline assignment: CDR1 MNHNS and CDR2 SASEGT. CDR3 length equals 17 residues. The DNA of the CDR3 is TGTGCCAGCAGTGAAGGAGCTGGGATCATCGTCGACGAGATCCAGTACTTC. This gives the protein CASSEGAGIIVDEIQYF.

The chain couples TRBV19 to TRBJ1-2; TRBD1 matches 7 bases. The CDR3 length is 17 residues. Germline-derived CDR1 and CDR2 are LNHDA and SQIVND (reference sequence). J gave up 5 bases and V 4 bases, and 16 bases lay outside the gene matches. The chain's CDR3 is CASSTLTTGRRGYGYTF. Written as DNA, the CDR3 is TGTGCCAGTAGTACTCTGACGACAGGGCGAAGGGGATATGGCTACACCTTC. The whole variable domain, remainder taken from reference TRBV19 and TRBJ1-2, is DGGITQSPKYLFRKEGQNVTLSCEQNLNHDAMYWYRQDPGQGLRLIYYSQIVNDFQKGDIAEGYSVSREKKESFPLTVTSAQKNPTAFYLCASSTLTTGRRGYGYTFGSGTRLTVV.